The 14 T cell receptor beta chains given below trace back to one sample, sequenced in a study of T cell repertoires in cytomegalovirus infection. No antigens are known for them. One entry per CDR3 protein, called by TCRdb with MiXCR from the reads. The table records around 540,000 distinct CDR3 sequences, 25% to 35% of them present only once. Sequencing used cultured PBMCs, obtained from culture after CMV antigen stimulation. Receptors originate from a human donor in good health (CMV status not recorded). Some clones in this sample may be carry-over from other donors' samples.

The chain employs TRBV20-1 and TRBJ2-7, with TRBD2 matching over 7 bases. CDR1 and CDR2 from the germline V gene are DFQATT and SNEGSKA (reference sequence). J gave up 2 bases and V 0 bases, and 7 bases lay outside the gene matches. This CDR3 is built from 15 residues. The CDR3 here is CSARDWEGGTYEQYF. CDR3 DNA: TGCAGTGCTAGAGATTGGGAGGGAGGAACCTACGAGCAGTACTTC.

Of note for this clonotype: A much bigger clone sits one base away, suggesting this may be a read error. The rearrangement joins TRBV7-2 to TRBJ1-1; maybe TRBD1 (5 bases). The length of the CDR3 is 15 residues. Germline values: CDR1 SGHTA, CDR2 FQGNSA. The CDR3 DNA follows: TGTGCCAGCGGCTTCAATTGGGGGATGAACACTGAAGCTTTCTTT. Translating gives CASGFNWGMNTEAFF.

This chain links TRBV10-3 with TRBJ1-1, with D perhaps TRBD1 (5 bases). Germline V lookup: CDR1 ENHRY, CDR2 SYGVKD. V lost 10 bases and J 9 bases, leaving 21 bases between the germline ends. CDR3 size: 13 residues. The CDR3 reads CATTWGEWEKAFF. The CDR3 DNA sequence: TGTGCCACCACCTGGGGGGAGTGGGAGAAAGCTTTCTTT.

The genes are TRBV7-9 and TRBJ1-1; D unclear. Germline V gene data show CDR1 as SEHNR and CDR2 as FQNEAQ (reference sequence). The V end lost 2 bases, the J end lost 1 base, and 11 bases lay between the germline ends. There are 15 residues in the CDR3. This CDR3 is CASSLISGRNTEAFF. DNA of the CDR3: TGTGCCAGCAGCTTAATATCCGGCCGGAACACTGAAGCTTTCTTT.

The chain combines TRBV19 with TRBJ1-5; D gene ambiguous. The CDR3 is 15 amino acids. V was shortened by 3 bases and J by 7 bases, with 16 bases between the two germline ends. CDR1 LNHDA and CDR2 SQIVND come from the germline V gene (reference sequence). The CDR3 DNA follows: TGTGCCAGTAGTATTGTGGATCCGAGGCAACAGCCCCAGCATTTT. This translates into CASSIVDPRQQPQHF.

In this sample, this clonotype turned up a few times. The rearrangement uses TRBV7-2 and TRBJ2-1; D is perhaps TRBD1 (5 bases). CDR1 SGHTA and CDR2 FQGNSA come from the germline V gene. Trimming removed 0 bases from V and 8 bases from J, with 14 bases in between. CDR3 length equals 15 residues. The CDR3 nucleotides are TGTGCCAGCAGCTTAGCGTGGAGCAGGGAAGATGAGCAGTTCTTC. This sequence encodes CASSLAWSREDEQFF.

This clonotype occurred a few times. CDR3 DNA sequence: TGTGCCAGCAGCCCAGGGGGGGGGGCCTACAATGAGCAGTTCTTC. Translation gives CASSPGGGAYNEQFF. The chain links TRBV7-3 to TRBJ2-1; possibly TRBD1 or TRBD2 for D (7 bases each). Trimming left V 5 bases short and J 2 bases short, with 13 bases between. CDR3 length equals 15 residues. The germline V gene encodes CDR1 SGHTA and CDR2 FQGTGA.

The CDR3 DNA reads as TGTGCCAGCAGTTCGAGGGCCAGTGGCGACTACGAGCAGTACTTC. Translated, it gives CASSSRASGDYEQYF. V and J are TRBV7-4 and TRBJ2-7; D is perhaps TRBD2 (5 bases). The ends were cut back, 6 bases at V and 3 bases at J, with 18 bases in the middle. CDR1 and CDR2 from the germline V gene are SGHVT and SQSDAQ. This CDR3 region has 15 residues.

This clonotype was counted at least ten times. This sequence joins TRBV7-2 and TRBJ1-2; D is uncertain. Looked up from germline, CDR1 is SGHTA and CDR2 is FQGNSA. Trimming took 0 bases from V and 3 from J, leaving 11 bases between them. CDR3 length: 15 residues. The CDR3: CASSLAGLEDYGYTF. Written as DNA, the CDR3 is TGTGCCAGCAGCTTAGCTGGCCTCGAAGACTATGGCTACACCTTC.

This clonotype was observed at least ten times. This chain joins TRBV7-2 and TRBJ2-3, with a possible D match to TRBD1 (7 bases). Trimming took off 5 bases at V and 0 bases at J, with 27 bases between the two ends. Per germline, CDR1 SGHTA and CDR2 FQGNSA. The CDR3 covers 20 residues. The CDR3 nucleotides are TGTGCCAGCAGCCGACGGGCCCCTAATGCACAGGGGACTAGCACAGATACGCAGTATTTT. It codes for CASSRRAPNAQGTSTDTQYF.

This clonotype was observed many times. This chain joins TRBV7-2 and TRBJ1-2; 9 bases are a match to TRBD1. In germline, CDR1 is SGHTA, CDR2 FQGNSA. This CDR3 spans 15 amino acids. Unmatched junction bases numbered 10, after V lost 3 bases and J lost 8 bases. The CDR3 loop reads CASSFATGGAWGYTF. The CDR3 coding sequence is TGTGCCAGCAGCTTTGCCACAGGGGGCGCCTGGGGCTACACCTTC.

This clonotype occurred a few times. The CDR3 DNA is TGCAGCGTTGCTCAGGGGCTGGGACAGCCCCAGCATTTT. Translation gives CSVAQGLGQPQHF. The rearrangement links TRBV29-1 to TRBJ1-5, with a possible D match to TRBD1 (6 bases). Deletions cut 4 bases from V and 7 bases from J, with 14 bases between. The CDR3 contains 13 residues. Per germline, CDR1 SQVTM and CDR2 ANQGSEA. Variable domain in full (rest from reference TRBV29-1 and TRBJ1-5): SAVISQKPSRDICQRGTSLTIQCQVDSQVTMMFWYRQQPGQSLTLIATANQGSEATYESGFVIDKFPISRPNLTFSTLTVSNMSPEDSSIYLCSVAQGLGQPQHFGDGTRLSIL.

This clonotype was picked up one time. CDR3 sequence reads: CASALQGRVEQFF. The CDR3, as DNA: TGTGCTAGTGCCCTACAGGGGAGGGTTGAGCAGTTCTTC. The chain combines TRBV12-5 with TRBJ2-1; D assignment may be TRBD1 or TRBD2 (7 bases each). Trimming took off 7 bases at V and 9 bases at J, with 16 bases between the two ends. The CDR3 spans 13 residues. The germline CDR1 and CDR2 sequences are LGHNT and FRNRAP.

This clonotype was seen just once. CDR3 nucleotide sequence: TGTGCCATCAGTGGACACAGGGAAGAAAAACTGTTTTTT. This gives the protein CAISGHREEKLFF. The V call is TRBV10-3, the J call TRBJ1-4; the D gene is possibly TRBD1 (6 bases). Germline loops: CDR1 ENHRY, CDR2 SYGVKD. CDR3 length: 13 residues. Trimming shortened V by 4 bases and J by 8 bases, and 11 bases separated the two germline ends.